This T cell receptor (beta chain) was sequenced in a study of cytomegalovirus exposure and HLA in healthy donors. This clone came up once. Germline V gene lookup returns CDR1 WSHSY and CDR2 SAAADI. J was trimmed by 4 bases and V by 5 bases; bases with no gene match: 5. The CDR3 extends over 14 amino acids. PCR involved 60 Vbeta and 13 Jbeta primers. TCRdb keeps only in-frame clones here, not all; method: immunoSEQ multiplex PCR. The repertoire holds fewer than 250,000 clones, with more than 75% as singletons. The sample consisted of PBMCs. The TCR was taken from a male donor in good health and CMV-seronegative. This chain connects TRBV10-2 to TRBJ2-1; TRBD1 matches 7 bases. The CDR3 region has the DNA TGCGCCAGCAGTCCGGGACAGAATTACAATGAGCAGTTCTTC. The encoded protein is CASSPGQNYNEQFF.